These 29 T cell receptor beta chains share one sample of origin, sequenced in a study of molecular identifiers for immune sequencing clone quantification. MiXCR, run by TCRdb on the PCR reads, gives a single entry per CDR3 protein. Among tens of thousands of distinct CDR3 sequences listed, 19% were seen once. Input material: naive CD8+ T cells from blood, with Jurkat cell RNA spiked in. As to subset: FACS-sorted CD8+CD4-CCR7+CD45RA+ naive T cells. These receptors originate from a human donor in good health. Some libraries in this study had Jurkat cell RNA spiked in.

The J gene is TRBJ2-5, the V gene TRBV7-9, with TRBD1 matching over 7 bases. Germline trimming cut 3 bases from V and 5 bases from J; bases unmatched to any gene: 15. The germline gives CDR1 SEHNR, CDR2 FQNEAQ (reference sequence). The CDR3 sequence is 17 residues long. The chain's CDR3 is CASSFPTGQPVGETQYF. CDR3 nucleotides: TGTGCCAGCAGCTTCCCCACGGGACAGCCGGTCGGGGAGACCCAGTACTTC.

This clonotype was detected many times. This chain uses TRBV7-9 with TRBJ2-7; the D is unclear. V lost 2 bases, J lost 1 base, and 6 bases lay in between. CDR1 is SEHNR, CDR2 FQNEAQ, per germline (reference sequence). There are 13 residues in the CDR3. CDR3 sequence (DNA): TGTGCCAGCAGCTTACCCGGGTCCTACGAGCAGTACTTC. It encodes CASSLPGSYEQYF.

In this sample, this clonotype turned up many times. V usage is TRBV20-1 and J usage is TRBJ2-3; D uncertain. Germline V gives CDR1 DFQATT, CDR2 SNEGSKA (reference sequence). Trimming stripped 5 bases from V and 3 bases from J, with 12 bases between. The CDR3 has 13 amino acids. The DNA of the CDR3 is TGCAGTGCTGGACCGGGTATTACAGATACGCAGTATTTT. This gives the protein CSAGPGITDTQYF.

This clonotype has at least ten counts. The chain joins TRBV6-5 to TRBJ2-2; 9 nucleotides match TRBD1. With 7 bases clipped from V and 6 bases from J, the junction kept 9 bases outside the gene matches. The CDR3 contains 15 residues. The germline V gene has CDR1 MNHEY and CDR2 SVGAGI. DNA for the CDR3: TGTGCCAGCACGAAGGGACAGGGTCAGCCCGGGGAGCTGTTTTTT. It encodes CASTKGQGQPGELFF.

This clonotype was detected ten times or more. CDR3 DNA sequence: TGTGCCAGTAGTATTGGGACAGGGGGGACCTACGAGCAGTACTTC. Protein sequence: CASSIGTGGTYEQYF. The chain joins TRBV19 to TRBJ2-7, with TRBD1 matching over 11 bases. The germline CDR1 and CDR2 sequences are LNHDA and SQIVND (reference sequence). The CDR3 covers 15 residues. V dropped 3 bases and J dropped 2; count of bases not matched to a gene: 3. Supplemented by reference TRBV19 and TRBJ2-7, the full variable domain reads DGGITQSPKYLFRKEGQNVTLSCEQNLNHDAMYWYRQDPGQGLRLIYYSQIVNDFQKGDIAEGYSVSREKKESFPLTVTSAQKNPTAFYLCASSIGTGGTYEQYFGPGTRLTVT.

The genes are TRBV20-1 and TRBJ1-2; possibly TRBD1 for D (5 bases). Between the trimmed V and J ends, which lost 0 bases and 1 base, there was a span of 12 bases. This CDR3 comprises 15 residues. The germline V gene has CDR1 DFQATT and CDR2 SNEGSKA (reference sequence). The CDR3 loop is CSARDLDRNNYGYTF. CDR3 DNA: TGCAGTGCTAGAGATCTCGACAGAAATAACTATGGCTACACCTTC.

There are many counts of this clonotype. The DNA for the CDR3 is TGTGCCAGCAGCTTGAGTAAGGGCCTGCCCTACGAGCAGTACTTC. It encodes CASSLSKGLPYEQYF. This rearrangement joins TRBV5-4 to TRBJ2-7; D call uncertain. The V gene's germline CDR1 is SGHNT and CDR2 YYREEE (reference sequence). This CDR3 has 15 amino acids. With 1 base removed from V and 2 bases from J, the gap between germline ends came to 13 bases.

This clonotype was observed many times. The V call is TRBV30, the J call TRBJ1-2; D unresolved. Trimming removed 5 bases from V and 0 bases from J, with 16 bases in between. Germline values: CDR1 GTSNPN, CDR2 SVGIG (reference sequence). The CDR3 consists of 15 residues. CDR3 amino acids: CAWDPRGLANYGYTF. DNA of the CDR3: TGTGCCTGGGACCCGCGAGGTCTAGCTAACTATGGCTACACCTTC.

With respect to this clonotype: A read error is possible here, since a much larger clone lies one base away. J is TRBJ2-1 and V is TRBV12-3 or TRBV12-4; 11 nucleotides align to TRBD2. This CDR3 comprises 18 residues. The CDR3 sequence: CTSRPLAGGLPSYNEQFF. CDR3 bases: TGTACCAGCAGACCTCTAGCGGGGGGCCTCCCCTCCTACAATGAGCAGTTCTTC.

Ten or more counts support this clonotype. This chain links TRBV3-1 with TRBJ2-3; unclear D gene. Trimming stripped 0 bases from V and 10 bases from J, with 14 bases between. Per germline, CDR1 LGHDT and CDR2 YNNKEL (reference sequence). This CDR3 region has 14 residues. In DNA form, the CDR3 reads TGTGCCAGCAGCCAAGAGGGGTCAGGAAGGGCGCAGTATTTT. Translation gives CASSQEGSGRAQYF.

Remarks on this clonotype: A read error may explain this, as a much larger clone is one base away. The rearrangement links TRBV7-9 to TRBJ2-5, with a possible D match to TRBD1 (5 bases). The CDR3 contains 14 residues. Per the germline V gene, CDR1 is SEHNR and CDR2 is FQNEAQ (reference sequence). The CDR3 region is CASGLTEKKGTQYF. CDR3 coding DNA: TGTGCCAGCGGCTTGACAGAAAAGAAGGGGACCCAGTACTTC.

In this sample, this clonotype turned up many times. The chain employs TRBV19 and TRBJ2-1; the D is unclear. The CDR3 sequence is 13 residues long. CDR1 and CDR2 (germline): LNHDA, SQIVND (reference sequence). V was clipped by 4 bases and J by 2 bases, with 6 bases between them. The CDR3 nucleotides read TGTGCCAGTAGTAGGGTCCCCTACAATGAGCAGTTCTTC. It encodes CASSRVPYNEQFF.

This clonotype was observed a few times. This may be a read error, as it is one base from a much larger clone. The chain is built from TRBV4-1 and TRBJ1-1, with TRBD1 matching 7 bases. The germline V gene encodes CDR1 MGHRA and CDR2 YSYEKL. CDR3 length equals 14 residues. The CDR3 sequence is CASSHPDRNTGAFF. DNA for the CDR3: TGCGCCAGCAGCCATCCGGACAGGAACACTGGAGCTTTCTTT.

This clonotype is a singleton in its sample. The rearrangement joins TRBV28 to TRBJ2-3; weak D call: TRBD2 (6 bases). V shed 4 bases and J shed 2 bases, with 16 bases lying between them. This CDR3 spans 16 amino acids. Germline-derived CDR1 and CDR2 are MDHEN and SYDVKM. This CDR3 reads CASSSSTSWPTDTQYF. The CDR3 DNA reads as TGTGCCAGCAGTTCCTCGACTAGTTGGCCCACAGATACGCAGTATTTT.

This clonotype has only one observation. V is TRBV12-3 or TRBV12-4 and J is TRBJ1-4; no firm D call. Trimming stripped 1 base from V and 7 bases from J, with 13 bases between. The CDR3 sequence is 15 residues long. The DNA for the CDR3 is TGTGCCAGCAGTTTAGGTGGTAGTGCTATTGAAAAACTGTTTTTT. This encodes CASSLGGSAIEKLFF.

This clonotype was seen repeatedly, ten times or more. This chain connects TRBV2 to TRBJ2-7, with TRBD2 identical over 10 bases. The CDR3 runs 15 residues. Germline V gene sequence: CDR1 SNHLY, CDR2 FYNNEI. J lost 5 bases, V lost 4 bases, and 8 bases had no gene match. CDR3 sequence reads: CASSVVGLADDEQYF. CDR3 sequence (DNA): TGTGCCAGCAGTGTCGTCGGACTAGCGGACGACGAGCAGTACTTC. Complete variable domain (other parts from reference TRBV2 and TRBJ2-7): EPEVTQTPSHQVTQMGQEVILRCVPISNHLYFYWYRQILGQKVEFLVSFYNNEISEKSEIFDDQFSVERPDGSNFTLKIRSTKLEDSAMYFCASSVVGLADDEQYFGPGTRLTVT.

On this clonotype itself: A read error may be the cause here, since a much bigger clone is one base away. V gene TRBV6-5 combines with J gene TRBJ2-1; 10 positions match TRBD2. The CDR3 consists of 15 residues. From germline, CDR1 is MNHEY and CDR2 SVGAGI. CDR3 coding DNA: TGTGCCGGCAGGATAGCGGGGGGACCTTACAATGAGCAGTTCTTC. Its translation: CAGRIAGGPYNEQFF.

The rearrangement links TRBV9 to TRBJ2-3; no clear D. The V gene lost 0 bases and the J gene lost 1 base, with 6 bases spanning the gap. The CDR3 spans 14 residues. Germline V gives CDR1 SGDLS, CDR2 YYNGEE. The CDR3 sequence: CASSVASGTDTQYF. The DNA of the CDR3 is TGTGCCAGCAGCGTAGCTTCTGGCACAGATACGCAGTATTTT.

Note on this clonotype: The conserved final phenylalanine or tryptophan is absent from the CDR3, which likely points to a read error. The rearrangement links TRBV7-8 to TRBJ1-1, with TRBD1 matching 8 bases. This CDR3 region has 15 residues. CDR1 is SGHVS, CDR2 FQNEAQ, per germline. CDR3 nucleotide sequence: TGTGACAGCCACGGACAGGGTTCGGTGAACACTGAAGCTTTCTCT. Translation: CDSHGQGSVNTEAFS.

This clonotype came up a few times. A much larger clone sits a single nucleotide away, making a read error possible. The genes are TRBV4-3 and TRBJ2-7, with a weak D call TRBD2 (5 bases). V was shortened by 4 bases and J by 3 bases, with 10 bases between the two germline ends. Germline-derived CDR1 and CDR2 are LGHNA and YSLEER. The CDR3 contains 13 residues. Here the CDR3 reads CASSRGQFYEQYF. CDR3 coding DNA: TGCGCCAGCAGCCGAGGGCAGTTCTACGAGCAGTACTTC.

This clonotype came up many times. The chain combines TRBV27 with TRBJ2-1; 7 nucleotides agree with TRBD1. CDR3 size: 17 residues. Trimming at V came to 5 bases and at J to 6 bases, leaving 16 bases not matched to a gene. CDR1 is MNHEY and CDR2 is SMNVEV in the germline V gene (reference sequence). The CDR3 DNA sequence: TGTGCCAGCAGTCCCTTTTTCGGACAGGAAGACTCCAATGAGCAGTTCTTC. Translation: CASSPFFGQEDSNEQFF.

There are many counts of this clonotype. The gene calls are TRBV2 and TRBJ2-3; the D is unclear. Trimming cost V 3 bases and J 1 base, with 5 bases left between them. The germline CDR1 and CDR2 sequences are SNHLY and FYNNEI. This CDR3 has 13 amino acids. The CDR3 here is CASSEYGTDTQYF. The DNA for the CDR3 is TGTGCCAGCAGTGAGTACGGCACAGATACGCAGTATTTT.

This clonotype was counted many times. This chain uses TRBV9 with TRBJ2-5, with TRBD2 matching over 9 bases. The CDR3 runs 18 residues. The germline CDR1 and CDR2 sequences are SGDLS and YYNGEE. V shed 4 bases and J 4 bases; nucleotides not matched to a gene: 17. The CDR3: CASSQSVAGVILGETQYF. In nucleotides, the CDR3 is TGTGCCAGCAGCCAGAGTGTAGCGGGAGTGATATTAGGAGAGACCCAGTACTTC.

This clonotype was picked up many times. This rearrangement joins TRBV6-2 or TRBV6-3 to TRBJ2-1, with 9 positions matching TRBD2. The length of the CDR3 is 16 residues. Trimming removed 0 bases from V and 9 bases from J; junction bases left unmatched: 9. CDR1 is MNHEY, CDR2 SVGEGT, per germline. CDR3 amino acids: CASSYSSRGGRGEQFF. CDR3 bases: TGTGCCAGCAGTTACTCTTCGCGGGGGGGAAGGGGTGAGCAGTTCTTC.

The chain links TRBV27 to TRBJ2-7; 8 nucleotides line up with TRBD1. Germline loops: CDR1 MNHEY, CDR2 SMNVEV (reference sequence). V lost 6 bases and J lost 4; bases outside the gene matches: 11. CDR3 length equals 15 residues. The CDR3 loop is CASRLLQGALYEQYF. The CDR3 coding sequence is TGTGCCAGCAGGTTACTTCAGGGGGCTCTTTACGAGCAGTACTTC.

As for this clonotype: No conserved phenylalanine or tryptophan is present at the end of the CDR3, so a read error is the likely explanation. The chain is built from TRBV7-6 and TRBJ2-7; 7 bases fit TRBD1. The germline V gene encodes CDR1 SGHVS and CDR2 FNYEAQ. This CDR3 has 14 residues. CDR3 sequence: CASSSLDRPSEQYS. The CDR3 region has the DNA TGTGCCAGTAGCTCCTTGGACAGGCCGAGCGAGCAGTACTCC.

In its sample, this clonotype was seen many times. The V gene is TRBV7-3, the J gene TRBJ2-3; D gene uncertain. The CDR3 has 15 residues. V dropped 1 base and J dropped 1 base, with 9 bases sitting between them. Looked up from germline, CDR1 is SGHTA and CDR2 is FQGTGA. CDR3 sequence (DNA): TGTGCCAGCAGCTTAAGAGACGGCCGCACAGATACGCAGTATTTT. Residues: CASSLRDGRTDTQYF.

This clonotype was observed at least ten times. The chain uses TRBV12-5 and TRBJ2-3; the D is unclear. The CDR3 length is 13 residues. CDR1 is LGHNT, CDR2 FRNRAP, per germline. Trimming removed 5 bases at V and 6 bases at J, with 12 bases between. The CDR3 spells CASGPSNWDTQYF. The DNA for the CDR3 is TGTGCTAGTGGTCCAAGTAACTGGGATACGCAGTATTTT.

The chain combines TRBV5-6 with TRBJ2-3, with no clear D. The CDR3 is 17 residues long. With 0 bases removed from V and 2 bases from J, the gap between germline ends came to 16 bases. Germline values: CDR1 SGHDT, CDR2 YYEEEE. Here the CDR3 DNA reads TGTGCCAGCAGCTTGGTTTCGGTAGGTCCTCTCACAGATACGCAGTATTTT. Its protein product is CASSLVSVGPLTDTQYF.